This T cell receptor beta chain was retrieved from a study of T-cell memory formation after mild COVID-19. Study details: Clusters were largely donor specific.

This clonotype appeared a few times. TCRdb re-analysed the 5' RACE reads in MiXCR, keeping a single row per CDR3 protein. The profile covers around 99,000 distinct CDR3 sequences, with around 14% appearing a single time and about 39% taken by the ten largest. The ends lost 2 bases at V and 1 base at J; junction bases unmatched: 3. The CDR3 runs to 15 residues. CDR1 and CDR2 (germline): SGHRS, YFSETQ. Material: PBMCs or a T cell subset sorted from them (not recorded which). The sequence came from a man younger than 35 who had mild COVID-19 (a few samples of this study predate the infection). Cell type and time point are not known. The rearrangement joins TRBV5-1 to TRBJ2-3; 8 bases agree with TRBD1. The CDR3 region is CASSLTGQGTDTQYF. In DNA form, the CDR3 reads TGCGCCAGCAGCTTAACGGGACAGGGCACAGATACGCAGTATTTT.